What follows are 20 T cell receptor beta chains derived from one specimen sequenced in a study of technical replicates of blood from several donors. Clones were sequenced by immunoSEQ multiplex PCR, and TCRdb holds only the in-frame ones, with some missing. The sample carries approximately 87,000 clones, roughly 95% recorded once. The sequencing input was T cells isolated from PBMCs. The source is a human donor in good health.

The J gene is TRBJ1-2, the V gene TRBV7-2, with 7 bases that match TRBD1. From germline, CDR1 is SGHTA and CDR2 FQGNSA. V was pared by 5 bases and J by 14 bases, with 11 bases of the junction left unmatched. The CDR3 spans 12 residues. DNA for the CDR3: TGTGCCAGCAGCGCTAGGGACAGCTCTGATACCTTC. This gives the protein CASSARDSSDTF. Using reference TRBV7-2 and TRBJ1-2 for the parts outside the CDR3, the full variable domain is GAGVSQSPSNKVTEKGKDVELRCDPISGHTALYWYRQSLGQGLEFLIYFQGNSAPDKSGLPSDRFSAERTGGSVSTLTIQRTQQEDSAVYLCASSARDSSDTFGSGTRLTVV.

In this sample, this clone turned up once. The chain is built from TRBV9 and TRBJ2-5; 7 bases line up with TRBD1. Trimming removed 5 bases from V and 0 bases from J; junction bases left unmatched: 10. Germline CDR1 is SGDLS and CDR2 is YYNGEE. The CDR3 has 16 amino acids. CDR3 sequence: CASSRNRQGDQETQYF. DNA for the CDR3: TGTGCCAGCAGTCGTAATCGACAGGGCGACCAAGAGACCCAGTACTTC.

CDR3 sequence: CASLTGSDTQYF. The DNA for the CDR3 is TGTGCCAGCCTAACAGGGTCAGATACGCAGTATTTT. The V gene is TRBV19, the J gene TRBJ2-3, with a weak D call TRBD1 (6 bases). Deletions cut 9 bases from V and 4 bases from J, with 11 bases between. CDR1 and CDR2 from the germline V gene are LNHDA and SQIVND (reference sequence). The CDR3 totals 12 residues.

This clone has a handful of counts. The chain carries TRBV28 and TRBJ1-1; D gene ambiguous. V was cut by 7 bases and J by 0 bases, with 9 bases left in between. Germline V gene sequence: CDR1 MDHEN, CDR2 SYDVKM. The CDR3 is 13 amino acids. CDR3 residues: CASNPGMNTEAFF. CDR3 nucleotide sequence: TGTGCCAGCAACCCCGGTATGAACACTGAAGCTTTCTTT.

This chain connects TRBV7-8 to TRBJ2-3, with 14 bases matching TRBD2. CDR1 and CDR2 from the germline V gene are SGHVS and FQNEAQ. The ends lost 3 bases at V and 8 bases at J; junction bases unmatched: 4. CDR3 size: 15 residues. CDR3 region: CASSFRLAGGPTQYF. Here the CDR3 DNA reads TGTGCCAGCAGCTTTCGACTAGCGGGAGGGCCTACGCAGTATTTT.

The chain is built from TRBV7-6 and TRBJ2-2; D possibly corresponds to TRBD2 (5 bases). CDR1 SGHVS and CDR2 FNYEAQ come from the germline V gene. Between the trimmed V and J ends, which lost 5 bases and 5 bases, there was a span of 9 bases. This CDR3 comprises 13 residues. This chain's CDR3 is CASSPPGTGELFF. The CDR3 nucleotides read TGTGCCAGCAGCCCACCGGGGACCGGGGAGCTGTTTTTT.

V and J are TRBV5-5 and TRBJ1-5; no reliable D call. This CDR3 has 13 amino acids. The germline V and J ends were trimmed by 1 base and 7 bases, with 9 bases remaining between them. Germline loops: CDR1 SGHKS, CDR2 YYEKEE (reference sequence). In nucleotides, the CDR3 is TGTGCCAGCAGCTTGACGGTCCCCCAGCCCCAGCATTTT. Amino acid sequence: CASSLTVPQPQHF.

This rearrangement joins TRBV7-9 to TRBJ1-1; no reliable D call. Trimming took 3 bases from V and 0 from J, leaving 14 bases between them. This CDR3 region has 16 residues. Per the germline V gene, CDR1 is SEHNR and CDR2 is FQNEAQ (reference sequence). The CDR3 DNA reads as TGTGCCAGCAGCTTGCGTCCCTCCACCATGAACACTGAAGCTTTCTTT. This codes for CASSLRPSTMNTEAFF.

This sequence joins TRBV7-9 and TRBJ2-5, with 9 nucleotides matching TRBD2. This CDR3 comprises 18 residues. Germline lookup yields CDR1 SEHNR and CDR2 FQNEAQ (reference sequence). The ends lost 5 bases at V and 6 bases at J; junction bases unmatched: 19. This CDR3 reads CASSPEGVPREGRKTQYF. CDR3 nucleotide sequence: TGTGCCAGCAGCCCTGAGGGAGTTCCGCGGGAGGGCCGGAAGACCCAGTACTTC.

This clone was found once. The rearrangement links TRBV7-3 to TRBJ2-3, with 10 bases identical to TRBD2. Germline loops: CDR1 SGHTA, CDR2 FQGTGA. Germline trimming cut 6 bases from V and 1 base from J; bases unmatched to any gene: 1. This CDR3 has 14 amino acids. The CDR3 nucleotides are TGTGCCAGCAGGCTAGCGGGGGGCACAGATACGCAGTATTTT. This gives the protein CASRLAGGTDTQYF.

This chain connects TRBV11-1 to TRBJ1-1; tentatively, D is TRBD1 (5 bases). CDR3 length: 17 residues. V shed 5 bases and J shed 0 bases, with 19 bases lying between them. In germline, CDR1 is SGHAT, CDR2 FQDESV (reference sequence). The CDR3 bases are TGTGCCAGCAGCACCAACAGGTGGCCGTTGCTGAACACTGAAGCTTTCTTT. Protein product: CASSTNRWPLLNTEAFF.

This clone was detected only once. The chain is built from TRBV4-3 and TRBJ1-1; tentative D call: TRBD1 (5 bases). The CDR3 is made up of 13 amino acids. The germline V gene has CDR1 LGHNA and CDR2 YSLEER. Trimming pared 0 bases from V and 8 bases from J, leaving 10 bases between. The DNA of the CDR3 is TGCGCCAGCAGCCAAGATATCAGGGCGGAAGCTTTCTTT. As protein: CASSQDIRAEAFF.

V and J are TRBV11-2 and TRBJ1-4, with D tentatively TRBD1 (6 bases). Germline loops: CDR1 SGHAT, CDR2 FQNNGV. The CDR3 sequence is 15 residues long. Between the trimmed V and J ends, which lost 6 bases and 4 bases, there was a span of 15 bases. The DNA for the CDR3 is TGTGCCAGCAGAACACGGGGGGGACATAATGAAAAACTGTTTTTT. It yields the protein CASRTRGGHNEKLFF.

This sequence joins TRBV15 and TRBJ2-3; 9 bases line up with TRBD2. The germline CDR1 and CDR2 sequences are LNHNV and YYDKDF (reference sequence). The CDR3 runs to 14 residues. The ends lost 5 bases at V and 3 bases at J; junction bases unmatched: 3. Here the CDR3 reads CATSPSGITDTQYF. In nucleotides, the CDR3 is TGTGCCACCAGCCCTAGCGGGATAACAGATACGCAGTATTTT.

This sequence joins TRBV11-3 and TRBJ2-1; 8 bases are shared with TRBD2. The V and J ends lost 3 bases and 7 bases, in that order; junction bases with no gene match: 8. CDR3 size: 15 residues. Per germline, CDR1 SGHNT and CDR2 YENEEA. The CDR3 region has the DNA TGTGCCAGCAGCTTTCTATTCAGCGGGAGTAATGAGCAGTTCTTC. Its protein is CASSFLFSGSNEQFF.

The rearrangement uses TRBV27 and TRBJ1-2; D is unresolved. Germline-derived CDR1 and CDR2 are MNHEY and SMNVEV (reference sequence). V lost 3 bases and J 4 bases, leaving 15 bases between the germline ends. The CDR3 covers 15 residues. The CDR3 sequence is CASSFSMGSPYGYTF. In DNA form, the CDR3 reads TGTGCCAGCAGTTTCAGTATGGGGAGCCCCTATGGCTACACCTTC.

The gene calls are TRBV2 and TRBJ2-5, with 7 bases identical to TRBD2. CDR3 length: 12 residues. V lost 8 bases, J lost 7 bases, and 7 bases stayed unmatched. CDR1 SNHLY and CDR2 FYNNEI come from the germline V gene. CDR3 residues: CASGVAGSTQYF. DNA for the CDR3: TGTGCCAGCGGAGTAGCGGGCTCGACCCAGTACTTC. Complete variable domain (other parts from reference TRBV2 and TRBJ2-5): EPEVTQTPSHQVTQMGQEVILRCVPISNHLYFYWYRQILGQKVEFLVSFYNNEISEKSEIFDDQFSVERPDGSNFTLKIRSTKLEDSAMYFCASGVAGSTQYFGPGTRLLVL.

A few counts support this clone. The genes are TRBV11-2 and TRBJ2-7; D is unclear. CDR1 SGHAT and CDR2 FQNNGV come from the germline V gene. The CDR3 runs 13 residues. V was shortened by 3 bases and J by 3 bases, with 9 bases between the two germline ends. This CDR3 is CASSLSGIYEQYF. The CDR3 nucleotides read TGTGCCAGCAGCTTGTCAGGAATCTACGAGCAGTACTTC.

In DNA, the CDR3 is TGTGCCACCAGCAGACGAAGACAGATAATCTCTGGAAACACCATATATTTT. Amino acids: CATSRRRQIISGNTIYF. V is TRBV15 and J is TRBJ1-3; maybe TRBD1 (5 bases). Between the trimmed V and J ends, which lost 2 bases and 0 bases, there was a span of 14 bases. The germline CDR1 and CDR2 sequences are LNHNV and YYDKDF (reference sequence). The CDR3 is 17 amino acids.

The chain links TRBV11-3 to TRBJ1-4; D is perhaps TRBD1 (6 bases). CDR1 is SGHNT and CDR2 is YENEEA in the germline V gene. V was trimmed by 1 base and J by 8 bases, leaving 11 bases between them. The CDR3 runs to 14 residues. The CDR3 DNA reads as TGTGCCAGCAGCTTAGGGGGGCCTGAAGAAAAACTGTTTTTT. Residues: CASSLGGPEEKLFF.